These T cell receptor beta chains were read from a single sample in a study of TIL therapy for anti-PD-1-resistant metastatic lung cancer. Sequenced by immunoSEQ multiplex PCR; TCRdb stores in-frame clones only, minus some. This sample has roughly 92,000 clones; about three fifths occur once, and the top ten carry 10% to 11%. The source was tumor tissue, collected at baseline. These receptors were collected from a person aged 25 to 85 with non-small cell lung cancer. Both conserved end residues are part of each CDR3. Fields, in order: D gene, clone size, J gene, V gene, CDR3 protein, CDR3 DNA. The D gene is left open where the match is weak. Expanded clones are given a class, and other clones once, few, many or no size at all.

D gene: NA; clone size: few; J gene: TRBJ2-5; V gene: TRBV7-2; CDR3 protein: CASSSRETQYF; CDR3 DNA: TGTGCCAGCAGCTCCCGCGAGACCCAGTACTTC
D gene: TRBD1; clone size: NA; J gene: TRBJ2-7; V gene: TRBV6-5; CDR3 protein: CASRSGQRSFGEQYF; CDR3 DNA: TGTGCCAGCAGGTCGGGACAGCGAAGCTTCGGCGAGCAGTACTTC
D gene: NA; clone size: NA; J gene: TRBJ1-1; V gene: TRBV7-9; CDR3 protein: CASSLGGDTEAFF; CDR3 DNA: TGTGCCAGCAGCTTAGGGGGTGACACTGAAGCTTTCTTT
D gene: NA; clone size: few; J gene: TRBJ2-7; V gene: TRBV6-1; CDR3 protein: CASSEAEGYEQYF; CDR3 DNA: TGTGCCAGCAGTGAAGCGGAGGGCTACGAGCAGTACTTC
D gene: TRBD1; clone size: NA; J gene: TRBJ1-4; V gene: TRBV7-9; CDR3 protein: CASSLGAGGGEKLFF; CDR3 DNA: TGTGCCAGCAGCTTAGGCGCAGGGGGCGGCGAAAAACTGTTTTTT
D gene: NA; clone size: NA; J gene: TRBJ2-3; V gene: TRBV9; CDR3 protein: CASSVASRPDTQYF; CDR3 DNA: TGTGCCAGCAGCGTGGCTAGCCGGCCAGATACGCAGTATTTT
D gene: NA; clone size: NA; J gene: TRBJ1-4; V gene: TRBV10-2; CDR3 protein: CATQTVSNEKLFF; CDR3 DNA: TGCGCCACCCAGACAGTTAGTAATGAAAAACTGTTTTTT
D gene: NA; clone size: NA; J gene: TRBJ2-5; V gene: TRBV12-3/TRBV12-4; CDR3 protein: CASSLRGRETQYF; CDR3 DNA: TGTGCCAGCAGTTTACGGGGGCGGGAGACCCAGTACTTC
D gene: NA; clone size: NA; J gene: TRBJ1-1; V gene: TRBV7-2; CDR3 protein: CASSLGAGGVRRIEAFF; CDR3 DNA: TGTGCCAGCAGCTTAGGAGCGGGGGGCGTTCGTCGGATTGAAGCTTTCTTT
D gene: NA; clone size: NA; J gene: TRBJ1-1; V gene: TRBV30; CDR3 protein: CAWSPLAEGTEAFF; CDR3 DNA: TGTGCCTGGAGTCCACTGGCGGAGGGCACTGAAGCTTTCTTT